The present T cell receptor (beta chain) was sequenced within a study of blood T cell repertoires in COVID-19. Study in general: The origin of the acute and convalescent COVID-19 samples was the United States, Italy and Spain. In each case, the material was cDNA or gDNA derived from T cells, B-cell-depleted T cells, or PBMCs.

Cohorts were based on clinical histories the participants reported. The CDR3 contains 14 residues. Germline loops: CDR1 MNHEY, CDR2 SMNVEV (reference sequence). J lost 6 bases, V lost 4 bases, and 8 bases had no gene match. Per the original methods: It was from reference gene primer amplification that nucleated cell counts were estimated. Assay used: immunoSEQ multiplex PCR; TCRdb lists only in-frame clones, some missing. That table supplies the V and J calls and clone size; D and trimming were determined from the DNA. The repertoire holds more than 300,000 clones, with roughly 90% as singletons. The sequenced sample consisted of PBMCs or T cells enriched from blood (not recorded which). This sequence was found in a woman between 25 and 40 years old who had recovered from COVID-19. The rearrangement uses TRBV27 and TRBJ1-1; 7 nucleotides match TRBD1. The CDR3 spells CASSSGGRVSEAFF. CDR3 bases: TGTGCCAGCAGTTCAGGGGGAAGGGTCTCTGAAGCTTTCTTT.